This T cell receptor beta chain originates from a study of blood T cell repertoires in COVID-19. Study-level background: Both acute and convalescent COVID-19 samples were obtained from the United States, Italy and Spain.

Original processing methods: Cell counts per sample came from amplifying reference gene primers. Method: immunoSEQ multiplex PCR; TCRdb's copy keeps in-frame clones and lacks some. That table is the source of V, J and clone size, and D and trimming were worked out from the DNA. The table has roughly 200,000 clones, roughly 85% seen once; the top ten hold roughly 4.8%. To note about this clone: The same CDR3 also results from other DNA sequences found in this sample.

Living in 24 US areas, the participants were between about 18 and 90 years of age. Participants' own reports of clinical history determined their cohort assignment. This CDR3 is built from 13 residues. V was cut by 3 bases and J by 8 bases, with 10 bases left in between. This TCR was recovered from a woman aged 45 to 65 who had been exposed to COVID-19. Material: PBMCs or T cells enriched from blood (not recorded which). The chain employs TRBV12-3 or TRBV12-4 and TRBJ1-4; the D gene is possibly TRBD1 (6 bases). As DNA, the CDR3 is TGTGCCAGCAGTTTGGCAGGGGTCGAAAAACTGTTTTTT. Protein sequence: CASSLAGVEKLFF.